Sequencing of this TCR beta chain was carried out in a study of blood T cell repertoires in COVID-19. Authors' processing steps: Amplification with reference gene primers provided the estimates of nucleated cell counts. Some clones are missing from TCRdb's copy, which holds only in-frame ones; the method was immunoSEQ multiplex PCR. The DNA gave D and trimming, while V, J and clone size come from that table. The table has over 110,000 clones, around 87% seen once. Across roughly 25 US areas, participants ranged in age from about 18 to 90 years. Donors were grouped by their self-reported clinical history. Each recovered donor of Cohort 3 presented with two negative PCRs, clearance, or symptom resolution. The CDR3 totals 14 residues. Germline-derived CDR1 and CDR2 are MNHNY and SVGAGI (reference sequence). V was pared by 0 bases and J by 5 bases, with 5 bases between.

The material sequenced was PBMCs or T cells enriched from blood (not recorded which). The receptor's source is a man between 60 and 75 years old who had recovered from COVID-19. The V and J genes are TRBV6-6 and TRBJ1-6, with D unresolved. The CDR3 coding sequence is TGTGCCAGCAGTTACTCCGCAGATAATTCACCCCTCCACTTT. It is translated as CASSYSADNSPLHF.